The clone carrying this T cell receptor beta chain was seen only once. The antigen is not known. Clones were read by immunoSEQ multiplex PCR, and TCRdb kept only the in-frame ones, dropping some. The sample has tens of thousands of clones; roughly nine tenths are singletons. V lost 6 bases, J lost 1 base, and 9 bases lay in between. In germline, CDR1 is SGHAT, CDR2 FQNNGV. This CDR3 is 14 amino acids long. The sample originates from a study of T cell responses to AZD1222 COVID-19 vaccine. Study observations and caveats: Seropositive at baseline were only a handful of AZD1222 recipients.

The TCR comes from an adult who received the AZD1222 COVID-19 vaccine. Here the sequenced sample was peripheral blood, taken 28 days after the second AZD1222 dose. The V and J genes are TRBV11-2 and TRBJ1-4; D not resolved. CDR3 loop: CASSKDGTNEKLFF. The CDR3 DNA sequence: TGTGCCAGCAGTAAGGACGGAACTAATGAAAAACTGTTTTTT.